A selection of T cell receptor beta chains follows, all from one sample in a study of blood T cell repertoires in COVID-19. Here immunoSEQ multiplex PCR was the method, and the copy in TCRdb shows in-frame clones only, minus some. The sample consists of roughly 180,000 clones, around 83% of them appearing once. The sequencing sample was made of peripheral blood. These receptors originate from a woman in her fifties or sixties with acute or convalescent COVID-19. The CDR3 runs from the conserved cysteine through the conserved F or W. Fields, in order: CDR3 length, clone size, V gene, J gene, D gene, CDR3 protein, CDR3 DNA. D genes are given only for firm matches. Clone size is shown for a subset of rows, as once, few, many or a class of expanded clone.

14,.,TRBV30,TRBJ1-2,TRBD1,CAGPGTGENYGYTF,TGTGCCGGGCCCGGGACAGGGGAAAACTATGGCTACACCTTC
16,.,TRBV4-1,TRBJ1-4,.,CASSLWGVVANEKLFF,TGCGCCAGCAGCCTTTGGGGGGTAGTCGCTAATGAAAAACTGTTTTTT
14,many,TRBV6-5,TRBJ1-2,.,CASSPSGQGSGYTF,TGTGCCAGCAGCCCCTCCGGGCAGGGGAGCGGCTACACCTTC
15,.,TRBV2,TRBJ2-7,TRBD2,CASSGTSGLSYEQYF,TGTGCCAGCAGCGGGACTAGCGGGTTATCCTACGAGCAGTACTTC
16,.,TRBV9,TRBJ2-1,TRBD2,CASSVSGGSSYNEQFF,TGTGCCAGCAGCGTCAGCGGGGGAAGCTCCTACAATGAGCAGTTCTTC
15,.,TRBV6-5,TRBJ2-1,.,CAGGEGAGLYNEQFF,TGTGCCGGCGGAGAGGGAGCGGGCCTTTACAATGAGCAGTTCTTC
16,.,TRBV4-2,TRBJ2-3,TRBD2,CASSQVAGGRVDTQYF,TGTGCCAGCAGCCAAGTTGCAGGAGGGAGGGTAGATACGCAGTATTTT
11,.,TRBV28,TRBJ2-3,.,CASGIGYTQYF,TGTGCCAGCGGTATCGGTTATACGCAGTATTTT
14,.,TRBV27,TRBJ2-7,TRBD2,CASSPAGEAYEQYF,TGTGCCAGCAGCCCAGCGGGAGAGGCCTACGAGCAGTACTTC
14,.,TRBV2,TRBJ1-6,.,CASSEGRGNSPLHF,TGTGCCAGCAGTGAGGGCAGGGGAAACTCACCCCTCCACTTT
16,.,TRBV11-2,TRBJ2-3,TRBD2,CASSSGFSGGTDTQYF,TGTGCCAGCAGCTCGGGTTTTAGCGGGGGCACAGATACGCAGTATTTT
17,.,TRBV3-1/TRBV3-2,TRBJ2-3,TRBD2,CASSRSIWTSGAYTQYF,TGTGCCAGCAGCCGTTCTATTTGGACTAGCGGTGCATATACGCAGTATTTT
14,.,TRBV6-5,TRBJ1-4,.,CASSIQGYNEKLFF,TGTGCCAGCAGTATACAGGGATATAATGAAAAACTGTTTTTT
13,.,TRBV29-1,TRBJ1-1,TRBD1,CSVGRTGGTEAFF,TGCAGCGTGGGCCGAACAGGGGGCACTGAAGCTTTCTTT
17,.,TRBV4-2,TRBJ1-2,.,CASSPIRDTPFFYGYTF,TGTGCCAGCAGCCCGATCCGGGACACTCCCTTTTTCTATGGCTACACCTTC
14,few,TRBV7-8,TRBJ1-3,TRBD1,CASSARGPGNTIYF,TGTGCCAGCAGCGCTAGGGGGCCGGGAAACACCATATATTTT
14,.,TRBV29-1,TRBJ2-5,.,CSVDSMTSVETQYF,TGCAGCGTTGACAGTATGACTAGTGTTGAGACCCAGTACTTC
16,.,TRBV5-8,TRBJ1-1,.,CASSLEGGTMNTEAFF,TGTGCCAGCAGCTTGGAGGGGGGGACCATGAACACTGAAGCTTTCTTT
14,.,TRBV2,TRBJ1-5,.,CASRALYSNQPQHF,TGTGCCAGCAGGGCCCTTTATAGCAATCAGCCCCAGCATTTT
16,.,TRBV19,TRBJ2-1,.,CASSIGSQGRGSPQFF,TGTGCCAGTAGTATAGGGTCCCAGGGGAGGGGAAGTCCTCAGTTCTTC